This entry lists 14 T cell receptor beta chains sequenced from one sample in a study of spatial heterogeneity in lung cancer. Study-level results: Intratumoral expanded alpha and beta TCR counts were found to track tumor mutation counts.

As for time point: sample taken at primary tumor resection. No antigen has been assigned to these receptors. Using its own MiXCR run on the 5' RACE reads, TCRdb lists one record per CDR3 protein. The sample holds 16,000 or so distinct CDR3 sequences, 5.7% seen once. The source was lung tumor tissue, collected at surgery. The receptors originated from a female donor with early-stage non-small cell lung cancer.

Ten or more counts support this clonotype. V gene TRBV5-1 combines with J gene TRBJ1-1; 9 positions agree with TRBD1. Germline lookup yields CDR1 SGHRS and CDR2 YFSETQ. V was clipped by 9 bases and J by 4 bases; unmatched bases: 4. The CDR3 runs 12 residues. The DNA of the CDR3 is TGCGCCACAAAGACAGGGGGCACTGAAGCTTTCTTT. Protein sequence: CATKTGGTEAFF.

The rearrangement joins TRBV18 to TRBJ2-1; D perhaps matches TRBD1 (8 bases). This CDR3 spans 18 amino acids. Germline V lookup: CDR1 KGHSH, CDR2 LQKENI. Trimming removed 3 bases from V and 4 bases from J, with 22 bases in between. CDR3 coding DNA: TGTGCCAGCTCACCCCCTGGGAGGGCAGGGGGCCCATACAATGAGCAGTTCTTC. Protein sequence: CASSPPGRAGGPYNEQFF.

This clonotype was seen many times. The rearrangement uses TRBV2 and TRBJ2-5; 8 bases are a match to TRBD2. V trimming: 8 bases; J trimming: 3 bases; junction bases outside the gene matches: 8. Germline V CDR1 and CDR2: SNHLY, FYNNEI. The CDR3 extends over 14 amino acids. CDR3 sequence reads: CASLLGTREETQYF. CDR3 sequence (DNA): TGTGCCAGCTTATTGGGGACTAGAGAAGAGACCCAGTACTTC. The whole variable domain, remainder taken from reference TRBV2 and TRBJ2-5, is EPEVTQTPSHQVTQMGQEVILRCVPISNHLYFYWYRQILGQKVEFLVSFYNNEISEKSEIFDDQFSVERPDGSNFTLKIRSTKLEDSAMYFCASLLGTREETQYFGPGTRLLVL.

This clonotype was recorded a few times. One end of the junction varies from germline; a read error may be responsible. This rearrangement joins TRBV18 to TRBJ2-5; D is undetermined. CDR3 size: 11 residues. CDR1 and CDR2 (germline): KGHSH, LQKENI. The CDR3 nucleotides read TGTGCCAGCTCGCCACGAGAGACCCAGTACTTC. It specifies CASSPRETQYF. Drawing the rest from reference TRBV18 and TRBJ2-5, the complete variable domain is NAGVMQNPRHLVRRRGQEARLRCSPMKGHSHVYWYRQLPEEGLKFMVYLQKENIIDESGMPKERFSAEFPKEGPSILRIQQVVRGDSAAYFCASSPRETQYFGPGTRLLVL.

This chain joins TRBV6-1 and TRBJ2-3; no definite D call. This CDR3 is 15 amino acids long. Between the trimmed V and J ends, which lost 1 base and 2 bases, there was a span of 10 bases. Germline values: CDR1 MNHNS, CDR2 SASEGT. CDR3 DNA sequence: TGTGCCAGCAGTGAAGGGAAACTGGTCACAGATACGCAGTATTTT. Translation: CASSEGKLVTDTQYF.

This clonotype showed up many times. The V and J genes are TRBV29-1 and TRBJ2-7, with 12 bases aligning to TRBD2. Losses at the gene ends were 4 bases for V and 4 bases for J; bases not matched to a gene: 14. This CDR3 contains 17 residues. Germline CDR1 and CDR2: SQVTM and ANQGSEA. The CDR3 DNA is TGCAGCGTTGGCAGGGACAGCGGACTAGCGGGAAGGTACGAGCAGTACTTC. Its protein is CSVGRDSGLAGRYEQYF.

This clonotype ranks as medium-sized (0.01 to 0.1%). The chain is built from TRBV5-1 and TRBJ2-1, with D unclear. Germline CDR1 and CDR2: SGHRS and YFSETQ. The CDR3 is 11 residues long. Between the trimmed V and J ends, which lost 0 bases and 10 bases, there was a span of 5 bases. DNA of the CDR3: TGCGCCAGCAGCTTGGAACGAGAGCAGTTCTTC. Translating gives CASSLEREQFF.

The chain joins TRBV18 to TRBJ1-6; D is unclear. CDR3 length: 15 amino acids. Looked up from germline, CDR1 is KGHSH and CDR2 is LQKENI. The V gene lost 2 bases and the J gene lost 5 bases, with 10 bases spanning the gap. CDR3 nucleotide sequence: TGTGCCAGCTCACCATCCGGTGGACATAATTCACCCCTCCACTTT. Translation: CASSPSGGHNSPLHF.

This clonotype has ten or more counts. V is TRBV5-1 and J is TRBJ2-1; the D is unclear. Trimming took off 0 bases at V and 6 bases at J, with 7 bases between the two ends. CDR1 SGHRS and CDR2 YFSETQ come from the germline V gene. This CDR3 region has 13 residues. CDR3 DNA sequence: TGCGCCAGCAGCTTGGACAAGGCCAATGAGCAGTTCTTC. It translates to CASSLDKANEQFF. Looking up the rest from reference TRBV5-1 and TRBJ2-1 gives the full variable domain: KAGVTQTPRYLIKTRGQQVTLSCSPISGHRSVSWYQQTPGQGLQFLFEYFSETQRNKGNFPGRFSGRQFSNSRSEMNVSTLELGDSALYLCASSLDKANEQFFGPGTRLTVL.

The sample holds a few counts of this clonotype. The chain uses TRBV5-1 and TRBJ2-2; D is unresolved. Trimming left V 5 bases short and J 3 bases short, with 8 bases between. From germline, CDR1 is SGHRS and CDR2 YFSETQ. The CDR3 contains 13 residues. The CDR3, as DNA: TGCGCCAGCAGGGCTTCGGACACCGGGGAGCTGTTTTTT. Residues: CASRASDTGELFF.

This clonotype has a handful of counts. The rearrangement uses TRBV4-2 and TRBJ2-3; 8 positions agree with TRBD2. V gave up 4 bases and J gave up 2 bases; unmatched junction bases: 5. The CDR3 is made up of 15 amino acids. Germline V gene sequence: CDR1 LGHNA, CDR2 YNFKEQ. The CDR3 DNA sequence: TGTGCCAGCAGCCTTCAGCGGGAGATCACAGATACGCAGTATTTT. This codes for CASSLQREITDTQYF.

Ten or more counts support this clonotype. The chain employs TRBV12-3 or TRBV12-4 and TRBJ2-5; D is undetermined. The CDR3 is 14 residues long. Trimming pared 1 base from V and 4 bases from J, leaving 10 bases between. This CDR3 is CASSLGPRAETQYF. CDR3 coding DNA: TGTGCCAGCAGTTTAGGGCCTAGGGCAGAGACCCAGTACTTC.

Relative to its sample, this clonotype is medium-sized (0.01 to 0.1%). The rearrangement joins TRBV7-2 to TRBJ2-4, with 7 nucleotides matching TRBD2. The CDR3 sequence is 14 residues long. V lost 5 bases to trimming and J lost 5 bases; unmatched junction nucleotides: 6. Germline V gene sequence: CDR1 SGHTA, CDR2 FQGNSA. CDR3 loop: CASSVGGVQNIQYF. DNA of the CDR3: TGTGCCAGCAGCGTTGGGGGGGTGCAAAACATTCAGTACTTC.

This clonotype was seen many times. The chain has TRBV27 and TRBJ2-5; tentative D call: TRBD2 (6 bases). Between the trimmed V and J ends, which lost 7 bases and 2 bases, there was a span of 14 bases. Per the germline V gene, CDR1 is MNHEY and CDR2 is SMNVEV (reference sequence). The CDR3 covers 14 residues. CDR3 region: CASTPRGSQETQYF. CDR3 bases: TGTGCCAGCACCCCACGGGGGTCTCAAGAGACCCAGTACTTC.